The subject of this entry is one T cell receptor (beta chain). Other DNA sequences in the sample encode the same CDR3. Cohorts were determined from participant-reported clinical history. Donors in Cohort 3 counted as recovered after two negative PCRs, clearance, or symptom resolution. The CDR3 is 12 amino acids. The ends were cut back, 3 bases at V and 7 bases at J, with 4 bases in the middle. From germline, CDR1 is MNHEY and CDR2 SMNVEV (reference sequence). The sample belongs to a study of blood T cell repertoires in COVID-19. Study processing details: Amplifying reference gene primers gave estimates of nucleated cell counts. TCRdb's copy holds only in-frame clones and misses some; the assay was immunoSEQ multiplex PCR. V and J calls and clone size are as listed in that table; D and trimming were resolved from the DNA. Of some 300,000 clones listed, around nine tenths are singletons.

Sequencing was done on a sample of PBMCs or T cells enriched from blood (not recorded which). This TCR came from a woman in her twenties or thirties who had recovered from COVID-19. The genes are TRBV27 and TRBJ1-6, with no clear D. CDR3 sequence: CASSFRNSPLHF. CDR3 nucleotides: TGTGCCAGCAGTTTCAGGAATTCACCCCTCCACTTT.